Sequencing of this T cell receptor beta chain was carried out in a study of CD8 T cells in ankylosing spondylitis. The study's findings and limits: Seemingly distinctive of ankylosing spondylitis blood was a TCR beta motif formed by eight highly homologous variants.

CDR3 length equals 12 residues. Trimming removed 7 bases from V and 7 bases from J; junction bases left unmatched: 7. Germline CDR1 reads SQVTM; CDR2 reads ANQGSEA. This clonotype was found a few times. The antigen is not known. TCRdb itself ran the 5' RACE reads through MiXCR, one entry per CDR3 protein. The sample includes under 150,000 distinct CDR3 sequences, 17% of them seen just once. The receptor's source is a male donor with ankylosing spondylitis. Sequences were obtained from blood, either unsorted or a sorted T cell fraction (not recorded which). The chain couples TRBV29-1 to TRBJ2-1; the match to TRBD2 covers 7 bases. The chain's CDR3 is CSDAGDGNEQFF. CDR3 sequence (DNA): TGCAGCGACGCGGGAGACGGGAATGAGCAGTTCTTC.